This T cell receptor beta chain came from a study of blood T cell repertoires in COVID-19. Study as a whole: The origin of the acute and convalescent COVID-19 samples was the United States, Italy and Spain. PBMCs, B-cell-depleted T cells, or T cells were the source of the cDNA or gDNA that made up the material.

As processed by the authors: It was from reference gene primer amplification that nucleated cell counts were estimated. The protocol was immunoSEQ multiplex PCR, while the TCRdb copy is restricted to in-frame clones and leaves out a portion. That table gives V, J and clone size, and the DNA gave D and trimming. This repertoire shows approximately 31,000 clones, 75% to 90% found once; its top ten account for 25%. V dropped 10 bases and J dropped 6; count of bases not matched to a gene: 7. Germline V lookup: CDR1 SNHLY, CDR2 FYNNEI. The CDR3 runs to 14 residues. The chain joins TRBV2 to TRBJ1-6; 9 nucleotides align to TRBD1. Sequenced: peripheral blood. The sequence was obtained from a woman aged 80 or older with active or convalescent COVID-19. The CDR3 is CATGTGGGNSPLHF. CDR3 in DNA: TGTGCCACCGGCACAGGGGGCGGTAATTCACCCCTCCACTTT.